This T cell receptor (beta chain) was documented in a study of blood T cells in healthy people across ages. Study-wide findings and caveats: As age increased, TCR beta diversity per million T cells fell in a roughly linear fashion.

With respect to this clonotype: The antigen is unknown.

CDR1 and CDR2 from the germline V gene are SGHAT and FQNNGV. The CDR3 consists of 14 residues. V was cut by 1 base and J by 3 bases, with 9 bases left in between. Caucasian, healthy and from Russia, the donors were aged between about 6 and 90. Isolation recovered at least 6 million PBMCs from every sample. Primers used in a second PCR of roughly 7 to 11 cycles were a sample-barcoded 5' primer and a J-beta primer mix. TCRdb independently ran MiXCR on the 5' RACE reads; one entry per CDR3 protein. Of around 1,000,000 distinct CDR3 sequences in the sample, less than 25% were seen once. This sample also appeared in a second study, on T cells of mothers and their children.

The J gene is TRBJ2-5, the V gene TRBV11-2; D perhaps matches TRBD1 (6 bases). The clonotype was recovered from a girl aged 2-10 years in good health. The specimen sequenced was blood. The CDR3 DNA reads as TGTGCCAGCAGCTTAGGGACAGACGAAGAGACCCAGTACTTC. Translating it yields CASSLGTDEETQYF.